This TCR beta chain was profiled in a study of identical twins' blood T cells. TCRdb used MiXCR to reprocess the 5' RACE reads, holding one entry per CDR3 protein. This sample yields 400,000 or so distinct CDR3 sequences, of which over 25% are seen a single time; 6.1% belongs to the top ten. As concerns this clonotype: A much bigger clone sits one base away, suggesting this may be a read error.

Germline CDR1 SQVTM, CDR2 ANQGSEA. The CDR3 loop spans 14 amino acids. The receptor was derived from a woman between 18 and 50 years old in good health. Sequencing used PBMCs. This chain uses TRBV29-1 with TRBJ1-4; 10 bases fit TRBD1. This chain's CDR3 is CSVVTRTGGPLLSF. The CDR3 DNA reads TGCAGCGTTGTTACCCGGACAGGGGGGCCACTACTGTCTTTT. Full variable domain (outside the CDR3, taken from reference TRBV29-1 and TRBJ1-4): SAVISQKPSRDICQRGTSLTIQCQVDSQVTMMFWYRQQPGQSLTLIATANQGSEATYESGFVIDKFPISRPNLTFSTLTVSNMSPEDSSIYLCSVVTRTGGPLLSFGSGTQLSVL.